The clone carrying this TCR beta chain has at least ten counts. The antigen remains unidentified. The data were obtained in a study of neurological immune-mediated disorders. Study-wide points: Levels of TCR clonal expansion peaked in HTLV-1-associated myelopathy and reached their lowest in multiple sclerosis, under those of healthy controls.

Per germline, CDR1 MDHEN and CDR2 SYDVKM. This CDR3 has 16 residues. After removal of 6 bases from V and 2 bases from J, the junction contained 9 bases not matched to a gene. Using its own MiXCR run on the 5' RACE reads, TCRdb lists one record per CDR3 protein. The sample yields about 79,000 distinct CDR3 sequences, 13% to 15% seen once. The sequenced sample consisted of PBMCs. This chain connects TRBV28 to TRBJ1-4; TRBD1 aligns across 7 bases. The TCR comes from a woman in her forties or fifties in good health. Here the CDR3 DNA reads TGTGCCAGCAGCTTCGCAGGGGGAACCACTAATGAAAAACTGTTTTTT. Its protein is CASSFAGGTTNEKLFF.